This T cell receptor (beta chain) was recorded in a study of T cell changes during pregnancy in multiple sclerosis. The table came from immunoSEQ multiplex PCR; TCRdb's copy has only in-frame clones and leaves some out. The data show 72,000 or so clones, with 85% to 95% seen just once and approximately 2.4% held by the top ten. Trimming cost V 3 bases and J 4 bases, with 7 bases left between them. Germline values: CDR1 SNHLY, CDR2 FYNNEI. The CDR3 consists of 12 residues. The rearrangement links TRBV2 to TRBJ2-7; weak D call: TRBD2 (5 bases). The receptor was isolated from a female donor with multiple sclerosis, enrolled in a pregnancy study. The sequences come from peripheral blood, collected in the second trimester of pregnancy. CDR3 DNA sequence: TGTGCCAGCAGTGACGGAGGATACGAGCAGTACTTC. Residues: CASSDGGYEQYF.